The 26 T cell receptor beta chains below all came from one sample that was sequenced in a study of T cells in Graves' hyperthyroidism and ophthalmopathy. Authors of the study amplified TCR beta CDR3 regions from RNA transcripts. The HTBI primer set served for first-round RT-PCR of the TCR CDR3. TCRdb called the multiplex PCR reads again in MiXCR, with one record for every CDR3 protein. The sample lists around 350,000 distinct CDR3 sequences, roughly 15% occurring once. Sequenced: blood. The receptors were gathered from a woman aged 55 to 70 with Graves' ophthalmopathy.

This clonotype was found many times. The chain is built from TRBV29-1 and TRBJ2-2; no clear D. CDR1 SQVTM and CDR2 ANQGSEA come from the germline V gene. The V gene lost 7 bases and the J gene lost 1 base, with 10 bases spanning the gap. The CDR3 is made up of 13 amino acids. CDR3 sequence: CSADPGNTGELFF. Here the CDR3 DNA reads TGCAGCGCAGACCCAGGGAACACCGGGGAGCTGTTTTTT.

This clonotype was recorded a few times. The chain combines TRBV7-2 with TRBJ2-2; D tentatively fits TRBD1 or TRBD2 (6 bases each). There are 13 residues in the CDR3. CDR1 is SGHTA and CDR2 is FQGNSA in the germline V gene. Trimming removed 5 bases from V and 7 bases from J, with 11 bases in between. The CDR3 DNA reads as TGTGCCAGCAGCATAGGGGGGAGCGGGGAGCTGTTTTTT. It translates to CASSIGGSGELFF.

This chain uses TRBV24-1 with TRBJ2-3; 7 nucleotides align to TRBD1. The V and J ends lost 4 bases and 7 bases, in that order; junction bases with no gene match: 13. Germline V gene lookup returns CDR1 KGHDR and CDR2 SFDVKD. The CDR3 runs to 16 residues. For the CDR3, the DNA is TGTGCCACCAGTGAACCGTGGACAGGTGTAGGTTATACGCAGTATTTT. This encodes CATSEPWTGVGYTQYF.

This clonotype occurred many times. V usage is TRBV5-1 and J usage is TRBJ1-2; 8 bases match TRBD1. Germline CDR1 SGHRS, CDR2 YFSETQ. The CDR3 length is 15 residues. Losses at the gene ends were 4 bases for V and 0 bases for J; bases not matched to a gene: 5. The chain's CDR3 is CASSRMTGANYGYTF. CDR3 nucleotides: TGCGCCAGCAGCAGAATGACAGGGGCTAACTATGGCTACACCTTC.

This clonotype was observed at least ten times. V is TRBV11-2 and J is TRBJ2-5, with a possible D match to TRBD2 (6 bases). V lost 5 bases, J lost 5 bases, and 15 bases lay in between. This CDR3 region has 14 residues. CDR1 is SGHAT and CDR2 is FQNNGV in the germline V gene. The DNA for the CDR3 is TGTGCCAGCAGCGGGACTGGTGGATGGGAGACCCAGTACTTC. Translated, it gives CASSGTGGWETQYF. The full variable domain, with the rest looked up from reference TRBV11-2 and TRBJ2-5, is EAGVAQSPRYKIIEKRQSVAFWCNPISGHATLYWYQQILGQGPKLLIQFQNNGVVDDSQLPKDRFSAERLKGVDSTLKIQPAKLEDSAVYLCASSGTGGWETQYFGPGTRLLVL.

In this sample, this clonotype turned up many times. V is TRBV20-1 and J is TRBJ2-3; tentatively, D is TRBD2 (7 bases). Germline V gene sequence: CDR1 DFQATT, CDR2 SNEGSKA (reference sequence). The V end was cut by 5 bases, the J end by 4 bases, with 13 bases between. This CDR3 region has 13 residues. The DNA of the CDR3 is TGCAGTGCTGAAGGGGGGGGGGCAGATACGCAGTATTTT. This sequence encodes CSAEGGGADTQYF.

This clonotype was detected ten times or more. The chain's CDR3 is CSAKGGTVETQYF. CDR3 nucleotide sequence: TGCAGTGCTAAGGGAGGGACAGTGGAGACCCAGTACTTC. This chain links TRBV20-1 with TRBJ2-5; tentatively, D is TRBD1 or TRBD2 (7 bases each). Trimming pared 4 bases from V and 5 bases from J, leaving 14 bases between. Looked up from germline, CDR1 is DFQATT and CDR2 is SNEGSKA (reference sequence). The length of the CDR3 is 13 residues.

This clonotype has at least ten counts. The rearrangement joins TRBV2 to TRBJ2-6, with a weak D call TRBD1 (6 bases). CDR1 SNHLY and CDR2 FYNNEI come from the germline V gene. The CDR3 runs 16 residues. V lost 4 bases and J 1 base, leaving 11 bases between the germline ends. The CDR3 region is CASSGRTESGANVLTF. DNA for the CDR3: TGTGCCAGCAGTGGGCGGACAGAGTCTGGGGCCAACGTCCTGACTTTC.

At least ten counts were recorded for this clonotype. The rearrangement links TRBV28 to TRBJ1-5; possibly TRBD1 for D (5 bases). The CDR3 spans 16 residues. CDR1 and CDR2 (germline): MDHEN, SYDVKM. V was cut by 5 bases and J by 1 base, with 15 bases left in between. CDR3 residues: CASSQSGRGSNQPQHF. The CDR3 DNA sequence: TGTGCCAGCAGTCAATCGGGACGGGGGAGCAATCAGCCCCAGCATTTT.

This clonotype was counted many times. The chain couples TRBV11-2 to TRBJ2-2; 11 bases are a match to TRBD1. With V trimmed by 5 bases and J by 0 bases, 5 bases remained unmatched. Germline V lookup: CDR1 SGHAT, CDR2 FQNNGV. The CDR3 loop spans 17 amino acids. This CDR3 reads CASSAWDRGANTGELFF. CDR3 nucleotides: TGTGCCAGCAGCGCTTGGGACAGGGGGGCGAACACCGGGGAGCTGTTTTTT.

The rearrangement joins TRBV10-3 to TRBJ2-1, with D perhaps matching TRBD1 (6 bases). V was shortened by 4 bases and J by 1 base, with 11 bases between the two germline ends. The CDR3 consists of 15 residues. From germline, CDR1 is ENHRY and CDR2 SYGVKD. This CDR3 reads CAISGSGESYNEQFF. The CDR3 nucleotides are TGTGCCATCAGTGGGTCAGGGGAGTCCTACAATGAGCAGTTCTTC.

A word on this clonotype: One junction end disagrees with the germline gene, perhaps due to a read error. The CDR3 is CAGSLEGTEQYF. CDR3 in DNA: TGCGCCGGCAGCTTGGAAGGGACTGAGCAGTACTTC. The V call is TRBV5-1, the J call TRBJ2-7, with D possibly matching TRBD2 (6 bases). Germline CDR1 and CDR2: SGHRS and YFSETQ. The CDR3 is made up of 12 amino acids.

This clonotype has ten or more counts. The chain uses TRBV20-1 and TRBJ2-1, with D possibly called TRBD1 or TRBD2 (5 bases each). Trimming removed 3 bases from V and 4 bases from J, with 19 bases in between. The CDR3 length is 16 residues. CDR1 and CDR2 from the germline V gene are DFQATT and SNEGSKA (reference sequence). Written as DNA, the CDR3 is TGCAGTGCTAGGGGGGACCCGGGTAGGAGTTACAATGAGCAGTTCTTC. Translated, it gives CSARGDPGRSYNEQFF.

The chain uses TRBV19 and TRBJ2-1; D is perhaps TRBD1 or TRBD2 (5 bases each). The CDR3 extends over 16 amino acids. The germline V gene encodes CDR1 LNHDA and CDR2 SQIVND (reference sequence). Between the trimmed V and J ends, which lost 3 bases and 10 bases, there was a span of 22 bases. The CDR3 protein is CASSIAEGHQRREQFF. In DNA form, the CDR3 reads TGTGCCAGTAGTATTGCCGAGGGGCATCAGCGCAGGGAGCAGTTCTTC. The full variable domain, with the rest looked up from reference TRBV19 and TRBJ2-1, is DGGITQSPKYLFRKEGQNVTLSCEQNLNHDAMYWYRQDPGQGLRLIYYSQIVNDFQKGDIAEGYSVSREKKESFPLTVTSAQKNPTAFYLCASSIAEGHQRREQFFGPGTRLTVL.

The sample holds many counts of this clonotype. V and J are TRBV12-3 or TRBV12-4 and TRBJ2-7, with D perhaps being TRBD1 or TRBD2 (5 bases each). The CDR3 is 16 residues long. Trimming left V 5 bases short and J 2 bases short, with 19 bases between. CDR3 bases: TGTGCCAGCAGTACGGCTCCGGGACGTATAACCTACGAGCAGTACTTC. This codes for CASSTAPGRITYEQYF.

This clonotype was detected many times. The rearrangement uses TRBV28 and TRBJ2-6; 14 bases align to TRBD2. The germline V gene has CDR1 MDHEN and CDR2 SYDVKM. The CDR3 length is 23 residues. Losses at the gene ends were 7 bases for V and 0 bases for J; bases not matched to a gene: 20. CDR3 sequence (DNA): TGTGCCAGCACCGACAGGGCCGGGACTAGCGGGAGAGGGAGCCTCTCTGGGGCCAACGTCCTGACTTTC. Its translation is CASTDRAGTSGRGSLSGANVLTF.

The chain uses TRBV6-1 and TRBJ1-6, with D tentatively TRBD1 (5 bases). V gave up 4 bases and J gave up 10 bases, with 14 bases separating them. There are 14 residues in the CDR3. The germline V gene encodes CDR1 MNHNS and CDR2 SASEGT. CDR3 DNA: TGTGCCAGCAGTGCTCTCCCTGGGGCGTCACCCCTCCACTTT. Its protein is CASSALPGASPLHF.

At least ten counts were recorded for this clonotype. The chain has TRBV7-2 and TRBJ2-7; D ambiguous. Trimming left V 5 bases short and J 2 bases short, with 16 bases between. Germline-derived CDR1 and CDR2 are SGHTA and FQGNSA. The CDR3 covers 15 residues. CDR3 protein: CASSQPPAEPYEQYF. The DNA of the CDR3 is TGTGCCAGCAGCCAACCTCCGGCGGAACCCTACGAGCAGTACTTC.

In its sample, this clonotype was seen many times. This chain connects TRBV28 to TRBJ1-1; D uncertain. Trimming removed 6 bases at V and 4 bases at J, with 9 bases between. The CDR3 covers 12 residues. Germline V gives CDR1 MDHEN, CDR2 SYDVKM. The CDR3 DNA reads as TGTGCCAGCAGGGTAGGGATCACTGAAGCTTTCTTT. This codes for CASRVGITEAFF.

The chain employs TRBV10-3 and TRBJ2-7; 10 nucleotides align to TRBD1. The V segment lost 3 bases and the J segment 5 bases; nucleotides outside the gene matches: 7. CDR1 is ENHRY and CDR2 is SYGVKD in the germline V gene. The CDR3 is 15 amino acids. CDR3: CAISEGGQGTNEQYF. DNA of the CDR3: TGTGCCATCAGTGAAGGGGGACAGGGGACCAACGAGCAGTACTTC.

This clonotype was observed a handful of times. The CDR3, as DNA: TGTGCCAGCAAACTTCCGGGACATACCTACGAGCAGTACTTC. Amino acids: CASKLPGHTYEQYF. The chain couples TRBV7-9 to TRBJ2-7, with a possible D match to TRBD1 (6 bases). V dropped 7 bases and J dropped 2 bases, with 15 bases sitting between them. Germline V gives CDR1 SEHNR, CDR2 FQNEAQ (reference sequence). This CDR3 has 14 amino acids.

The table lists this clonotype with a few counts. V is TRBV29-1 and J is TRBJ2-7, with TRBD1 matching 9 bases. Germline trimming cut 7 bases from V and 0 bases from J; bases unmatched to any gene: 7. Germline CDR1 reads SQVTM; CDR2 reads ANQGSEA. This CDR3 is built from 14 residues. The CDR3 protein is CSARQGGPSYEQYF. The CDR3 DNA follows: TGCAGCGCTAGACAGGGGGGCCCCTCCTACGAGCAGTACTTC.

In this sample, this clonotype turned up many times. This chain links TRBV7-2 with TRBJ2-1; D remains ambiguous. V shed 7 bases and J shed 3 bases, with 13 bases lying between them. The CDR3 loop spans 14 amino acids. CDR1 and CDR2 from the germline V gene are SGHTA and FQGNSA. CDR3 sequence reads: CASIETRSYNEQFF. The CDR3 region has the DNA TGTGCCAGCATTGAGACCAGGAGCTACAATGAGCAGTTCTTC. Filled out from reference TRBV7-2 and TRBJ2-1, the complete variable domain reads GAGVSQSPSNKVTEKGKDVELRCDPISGHTALYWYRQSLGQGLEFLIYFQGNSAPDKSGLPSDRFSAERTGGSVSTLTIQRTQQEDSAVYLCASIETRSYNEQFFGPGTRLTVL.

A few counts support this clonotype. The chain uses TRBV7-9 and TRBJ2-7; 9 bases fit TRBD2. The length of the CDR3 is 16 residues. With V trimmed by 3 bases and J by 7 bases, 13 bases remained unmatched. Germline CDR1 is SEHNR and CDR2 is FQNEAQ (reference sequence). The CDR3 nucleotides read TGTGCCAGCAGCTTCCCCCTACGGACTAGCGAGTCGGAGCAGTACTTC. Translating it yields CASSFPLRTSESEQYF.

This clonotype was recorded many times. The chain recombines TRBV30 with TRBJ2-6; D is undetermined. This CDR3 is built from 15 residues. The ends were cut back, 5 bases at V and 4 bases at J, with 15 bases in the middle. Per the germline V gene, CDR1 is GTSNPN and CDR2 is SVGIG (reference sequence). In DNA form, the CDR3 reads TGTGCCTGGTCTCTCGTCCCCGCCGGGGCCAACGTCCTGACTTTC. Amino acid sequence: CAWSLVPAGANVLTF.

The V gene is TRBV20-1, the J gene TRBJ2-7, with 13 bases fitting TRBD2. The germline CDR1 and CDR2 sequences are DFQATT and SNEGSKA (reference sequence). J was trimmed by 7 bases and V by 1 base; bases with no gene match: 1. This CDR3 is 13 amino acids long. The CDR3 DNA follows: TGCAGTGCTAGAGGACTAGCGGGGGGTGAGCAGTACTTC. Translation gives CSARGLAGGEQYF.